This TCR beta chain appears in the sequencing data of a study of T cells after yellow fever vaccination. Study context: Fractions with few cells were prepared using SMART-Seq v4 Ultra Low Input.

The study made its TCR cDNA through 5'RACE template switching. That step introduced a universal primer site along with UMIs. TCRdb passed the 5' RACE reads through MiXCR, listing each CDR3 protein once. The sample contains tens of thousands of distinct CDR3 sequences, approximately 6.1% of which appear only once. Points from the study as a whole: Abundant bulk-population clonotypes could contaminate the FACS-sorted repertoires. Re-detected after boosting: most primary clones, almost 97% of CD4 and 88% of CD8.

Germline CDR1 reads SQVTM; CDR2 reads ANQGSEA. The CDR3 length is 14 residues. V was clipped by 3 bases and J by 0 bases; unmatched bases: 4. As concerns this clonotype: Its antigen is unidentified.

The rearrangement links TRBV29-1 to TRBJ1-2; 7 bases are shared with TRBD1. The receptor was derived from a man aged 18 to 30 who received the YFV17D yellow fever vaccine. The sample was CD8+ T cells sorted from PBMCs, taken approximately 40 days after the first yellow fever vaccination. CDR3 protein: CSVEGQSPNYGYTF. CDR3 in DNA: TGCAGCGTTGAGGGACAGTCTCCTAACTATGGCTACACCTTC.